A selection of T cell receptor beta chains follows, all from one sample in a study of PD-1 blockade in classical Hodgkin lymphoma. The repertoire was sequenced with immunoSEQ multiplex PCR; TCRdb's copy has only in-frame clones and lacks some. This sample yields about 21,000 clones, of which about 63% are seen a single time; 5.8% belongs to the top ten. The sample was peripheral blood mononuclear cells (PBMCs), taken at baseline. The receptors derive from a human donor with classical Hodgkin lymphoma. Both conserved end residues are part of each CDR3. D genes are given only for firm matches. Size tells how often a clone was seen (once, few, many) or the class of an expanded clone, and some rows leave it out.

>TRBJ2-7|-|TRBV10-1|-
CASSESSAARLSYEQYF
TGCGCCAGCAGTGAGTCGTCGGCTGCCCGCCTCTCCTACGAGCAGTACTTC
>TRBJ1-2|TRBD1|TRBV29-1|medium-sized
CSVEVKRAGGAYTF
TGCAGCGTTGAAGTTAAGAGGGCAGGGGGCGCGTACACCTTC
>TRBJ1-2|-|TRBV2|-
CASSVSYGYTF
TGTGCCAGCAGTGTCAGCTATGGCTACACCTTC
>TRBJ2-7|TRBD2|TRBV18|-
CASSPGTSGGSYEQYF
TGTGCCAGCTCACCCGGGACTAGCGGGGGTTCCTACGAGCAGTACTTC
>TRBJ2-1|-|TRBV7-9|once
CASSLGGIFEQFF
TGTGCCAGCAGCTTAGGGGGAATATTTGAGCAGTTCTTC
>TRBJ1-5|TRBD1|TRBV19|medium-sized
CASRGTGTSNQPQHF
TGTGCCAGTAGAGGGACAGGGACGAGCAATCAGCCCCAGCATTTT
>TRBJ2-5|TRBD1|TRBV6-1|medium-sized
CASTIGQAPTQYF
TGTGCCAGCACTATCGGACAGGCTCCGACCCAGTACTTC
>TRBJ1-4|TRBD1|TRBV4-3|few
CASSQDGTANEKLFF
TGCGCCAGCAGCCAAGATGGGACAGCTAATGAAAAACTGTTTTTT
>TRBJ2-2|-|TRBV9|-
CASSVVGSTGELFF
TGTGCCAGCAGCGTAGTCGGCTCCACCGGGGAGCTGTTTTTT
>TRBJ2-1|-|TRBV7-3|-
CASSLRGSYNEQFF
TGTGCCAGCAGCTTAAGGGGTAGCTACAATGAGCAGTTCTTC
>TRBJ1-5|-|TRBV4-1|-
CASSQFTSGTAYYQPQHF
TGCGCCAGCAGCCAATTCACTTCCGGGACGGCCTACTATCAGCCCCAGCATTTT
>TRBJ1-2|-|TRBV6-5|-
CASSYMLGGNGYTF
TGTGCCAGCAGTTATATGCTGGGGGGGAATGGCTACACCTTC
>TRBJ1-1|TRBD1|TRBV5-8|-
CASSWGQVNTEAFF
TGTGCCAGCAGCTGGGGACAGGTCAACACTGAAGCTTTCTTT
>TRBJ2-7|TRBD2|TRBV10-3|-
CAMEGLAGDYEQYF
TGTGCCATGGAGGGACTAGCGGGAGACTACGAGCAGTACTTC
>TRBJ1-5|-|TRBV6-5|once
CASSYSGATDQPQHF
TGTGCCAGCAGTTACTCGGGGGCGACAGATCAGCCCCAGCATTTT
>TRBJ2-5|-|TRBV6-6|-
CASTSRWHFQETQYF
TGTGCCAGCACTTCCCGGTGGCACTTCCAAGAGACCCAGTACTTC
>TRBJ2-7|-|TRBV6-5|-
CASTRGTGYEQYF
TGTGCCAGCACTAGGGGCACTGGTTACGAGCAGTACTTC
>TRBJ2-7|-|TRBV29-1|-
CSAGVGWLSSYEQYF
TGCAGCGCGGGCGTAGGGTGGCTGAGCTCCTACGAGCAGTACTTC
>TRBJ1-4|TRBD1|TRBV7-9|few
CASSQQGWANEKLFF
TGTGCCAGCAGCCAACAGGGGTGGGCTAATGAAAAACTGTTTTTT
>TRBJ1-1|-|TRBV7-2|-
CASSLRRDGRAFF
TGTGCCAGCAGCTTACGCAGGGATGGTCGAGCTTTCTTT
>TRBJ1-4|TRBD1|TRBV14|few
CASSRQGRTNEKLFF
TGTGCCAGCAGCCGACAGGGTAGGACTAATGAAAAACTGTTTTTT
>TRBJ1-1|-|TRBV27|-
CASTQTAMNTEAFF
TGTGCCAGCACCCAGACAGCAATGAACACTGAAGCTTTCTTT
>TRBJ1-1|-|TRBV15|-
CATRGNTEAFF
TGTGCCACTCGAGGGAACACTGAAGCTTTCTTT
>TRBJ1-5|TRBD1|TRBV5-8|-
CASSVGQDSNQPQHF
TGTGCCAGCAGCGTAGGACAGGATAGCAATCAGCCCCAGCATTTT
>TRBJ1-2|-|TRBV28|-
CASTPASGPEYGYTF
TGTGCCAGCACCCCCGCGTCAGGGCCTGAATATGGCTACACCTTC
>TRBJ1-4|-|TRBV28|few
CASSYLGGGKNEKLFF
TGTGCCAGCAGTTACTTGGGTGGGGGCAAAAATGAAAAACTGTTTTTT
>TRBJ1-1|-|TRBV5-1|-
CASQVRGRNTEAFF
TGCGCCAGCCAGGTCCGGGGGCGGAACACTGAAGCTTTCTTT
>TRBJ1-3|TRBD1|TRBV5-1|-
CASSVTGSGNTIYF
TGCGCCAGCAGCGTGACAGGGTCTGGAAACACCATATATTTT